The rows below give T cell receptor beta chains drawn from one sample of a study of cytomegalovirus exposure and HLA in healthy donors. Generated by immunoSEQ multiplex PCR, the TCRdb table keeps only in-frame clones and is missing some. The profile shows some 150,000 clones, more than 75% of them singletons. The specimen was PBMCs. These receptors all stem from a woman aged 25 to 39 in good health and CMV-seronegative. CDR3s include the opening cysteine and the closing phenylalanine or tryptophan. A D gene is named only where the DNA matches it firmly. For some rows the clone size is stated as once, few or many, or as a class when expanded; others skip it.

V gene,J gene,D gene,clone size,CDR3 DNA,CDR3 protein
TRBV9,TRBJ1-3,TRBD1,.,TGTGCCAGCAGCGATCCATCACAGGGGTCTGGAAACACCATATATTTT,CASSDPSQGSGNTIYF
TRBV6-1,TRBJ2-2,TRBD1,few,TGTGCCAGCGAGAGGATAGGACAGGGCACCGGGGAGCTGTTTTTT,CASERIGQGTGELFF
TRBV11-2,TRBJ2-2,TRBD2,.,TGTGCCAGCAGCCCCCAATGGGGGACTAGCGATCACACCGGGGAGCTGTTTTTT,CASSPQWGTSDHTGELFF
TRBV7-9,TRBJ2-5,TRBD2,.,TGTGCCAGCAGCGAAGGTGCGGGAGGTTTAGGAGAGACCCAGTACTTC,CASSEGAGGLGETQYF
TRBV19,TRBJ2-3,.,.,TGTGCCAGTAGCCACCGCAGGGGAGGCACAGATACGCAGTATTTT,CASSHRRGGTDTQYF
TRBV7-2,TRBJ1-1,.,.,TGTGCCAGCAGCCCCCCCGGGGACACTGAAGCTTTCTTT,CASSPPGDTEAFF
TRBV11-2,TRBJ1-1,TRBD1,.,TGTGCCAGCAGCTTCTACCCCACCGACAGGGAGCGTACTGAAGCTTTCTTT,CASSFYPTDRERTEAFF
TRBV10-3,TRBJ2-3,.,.,TGTGCCATCAGTGAGTCGACTCTCCCAGATACGCAGTATTTT,CAISESTLPDTQYF
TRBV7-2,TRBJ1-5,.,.,TGTGCCAGCAGCATCTACCGGGGTGGCAATCAGCCCCAGCATTTT,CASSIYRGGNQPQHF
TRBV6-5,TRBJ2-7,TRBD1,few,TGTGCCAGCCTAGCCACCAGGGGGCAAGAGCAGTACTTC,CASLATRGQEQYF
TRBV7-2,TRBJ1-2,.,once,TGTGCCAGCAGCTTAGACGTCGCAGGGGATGGCTACACCTTC,CASSLDVAGDGYTF
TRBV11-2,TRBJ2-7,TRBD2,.,TGTGCCAGCAGCTTAGGTGGTAGCGGGAGGGCCAGGACCTACGAGCAGTACTTC,CASSLGGSGRARTYEQYF
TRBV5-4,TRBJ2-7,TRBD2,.,TGTGCCAGCAGCTCCACAAAACTAGCGGGAGGGCCCTACGAGCAGTACTTC,CASSSTKLAGGPYEQYF
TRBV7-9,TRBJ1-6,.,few,TGTGCCAGCAGCACCCGCGGGGGCGATAATTCACCCCTCCACTTT,CASSTRGGDNSPLHF
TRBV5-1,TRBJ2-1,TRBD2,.,TGCGCCAGCAGCCGGACTAGCGGGCCTTACAATGAGCAGTTCTTC,CASSRTSGPYNEQFF
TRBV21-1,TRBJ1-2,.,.,TGTGCCAGCAGCAAAGATGAGGTCAAGGACTATGGCTACACCTTC,CASSKDEVKDYGYTF
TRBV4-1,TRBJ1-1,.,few,TGCGCCAGCAGCCAAGTAAGATTGGCGGTGAACACTGAAGCTTTCTTT,CASSQVRLAVNTEAFF
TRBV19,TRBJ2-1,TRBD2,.,TGTGCCAGTAGTATAGTCGGGACTAGCGACAATGAGCAGTTCTTC,CASSIVGTSDNEQFF
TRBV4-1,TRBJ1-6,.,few,TGCGCCAGCAGCCCCTCGTTTGGGAGCTCCTATAATTCACCCCTCCACTTT,CASSPSFGSSYNSPLHF
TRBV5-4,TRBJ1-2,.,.,TGTGCCAGCAGCTTGGCAGGCAGCCAAGTTCTCTATGGCTACACCTTC,CASSLAGSQVLYGYTF
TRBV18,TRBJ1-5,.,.,TGTGCCAGCTCAGCAAGGACAGTTCCTCAGCCCCAGCATTTT,CASSARTVPQPQHF
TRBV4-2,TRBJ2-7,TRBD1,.,TGTGCCAGCAGCCAAGTTCCGAGACAGGGTTCCTACGAGCAGTACTTC,CASSQVPRQGSYEQYF
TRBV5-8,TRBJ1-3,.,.,TGTGCCAGCAGCTTGGCACTTGGAAACACCATATATTTT,CASSLALGNTIYF
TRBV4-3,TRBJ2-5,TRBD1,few,TGCGCCAGCAGCCAATACCGGGACAGCGCACCGACCCAGTACTTC,CASSQYRDSAPTQYF
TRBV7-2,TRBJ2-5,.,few,TGTGCCAGCAGCCCACAGGGTTCCCAAGAGACCCAGTACTTC,CASSPQGSQETQYF
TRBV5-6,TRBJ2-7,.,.,TGTGCCAGCAGCATCGGGACATCCTACGAGCAGTACTTC,CASSIGTSYEQYF
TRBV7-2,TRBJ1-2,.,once,TGTGCCAGCAGCTTAGGGCAGGGTACGGGCTACACCTTC,CASSLGQGTGYTF
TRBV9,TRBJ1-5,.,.,TGTGCCAGCAGCGTAGACTCGGGAGGCGATCAGCCCCAGCATTTT,CASSVDSGGDQPQHF
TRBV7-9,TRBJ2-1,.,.,TGTGCCAGCAGCTTAGCGAGGAGGCTTACGAGCTCCTACAATGAGCAGTTCTTC,CASSLARRLTSSYNEQFF
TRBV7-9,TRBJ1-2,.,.,TGTGCCAGCAGCTTAGGTAGCGGGGGAGGCTATGGCTACACCTTC,CASSLGSGGGYGYTF
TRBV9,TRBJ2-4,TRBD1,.,TGTGCCAGCAGCGTAGCGCCCTTCGGACAGGGGGCAAGGGAAAACATTCAGTACTTC,CASSVAPFGQGARENIQYF
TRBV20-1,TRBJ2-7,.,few,TGCAGTGCTAGACAGGGTTACGAGCAGTACTTC,CSARQGYEQYF
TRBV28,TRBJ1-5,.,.,TGTGCCAGCAGGGTCGGGGGTCAGCCCCAGCATTTT,CASRVGGQPQHF
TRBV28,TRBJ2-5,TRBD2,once,TGTGCCAGCAGCTCTAGCGGGGCAGGTGAAGAGACCCAGTACTTC,CASSSSGAGEETQYF
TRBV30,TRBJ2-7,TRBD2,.,TGTGCCTGGACTAGCGGCAATTTCTACGAGCAGTACTTC,CAWTSGNFYEQYF
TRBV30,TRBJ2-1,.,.,TGTGCCTGGGGGTTTGGGAGAAACTACAATGAGCAGTTCTTC,CAWGFGRNYNEQFF
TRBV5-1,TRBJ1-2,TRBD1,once,TGCGCCAGCAGCTTGGTGACAGGGGACTATGGCTACACCTTC,CASSLVTGDYGYTF
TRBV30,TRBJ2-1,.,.,TGTGCCGTAGACAGCTACTCACGTCTTGAGCAGTTCTTC,CAVDSYSRLEQFF
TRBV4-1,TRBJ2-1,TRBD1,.,TGCGCCAGCAGCCCAACCCCGGGACAGGGTAGAAGTATGCAGTTCTTC,CASSPTPGQGRSMQFF
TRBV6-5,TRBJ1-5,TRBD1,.,TGTGCCAGCAGTTTACAGGGGAGCAATCAGCCCCAGCATTTT,CASSLQGSNQPQHF
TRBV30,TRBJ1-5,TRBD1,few,TGTGCCTGGAAGGGACAGGGTTGGGGCAATCAGCCCCAGCATTTT,CAWKGQGWGNQPQHF
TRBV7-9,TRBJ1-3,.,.,TGTGCCAGCAGCTTGGACACACTATACTCTGGAAACACCATATATTTT,CASSLDTLYSGNTIYF
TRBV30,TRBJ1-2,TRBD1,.,TGTGCCTGGAGTGCCGAACAGGGGAGACGCTACACCTTC,CAWSAEQGRRYTF
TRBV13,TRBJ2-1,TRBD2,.,TGTGCCAGCAACGTACTAGCGGGAGGGGGTGAGCAGTTCTTC,CASNVLAGGGEQFF
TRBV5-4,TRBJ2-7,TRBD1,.,TGTGCCAGCAGCTTGGGACAGGGCGGATACGAGCAGTACTTC,CASSLGQGGYEQYF
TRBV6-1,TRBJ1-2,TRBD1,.,TGTGCCAGCGGGAGCTGGACAGGGCACTATGGCTACACCTTC,CASGSWTGHYGYTF
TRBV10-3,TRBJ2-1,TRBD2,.,TGTGCCATCAGTGAGTCACTACTAGCGGGAGGGTCATACAATGAGCAGTTCTTC,CAISESLLAGGSYNEQFF
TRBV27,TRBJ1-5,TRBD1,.,TGTGCCAGCAGTCCACTGACAGGGAATCAGCCCCAGCATTTT,CASSPLTGNQPQHF
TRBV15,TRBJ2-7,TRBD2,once,TGTGCCACCAGCTTCCCTCCGACTAGCGGGAGGGCCGGGTACGAGCAGTACTTC,CATSFPPTSGRAGYEQYF
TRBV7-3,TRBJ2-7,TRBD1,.,TGTGCCAGCAGCCAAGGACAGGGACCCTACGAGCAGTACTTC,CASSQGQGPYEQYF
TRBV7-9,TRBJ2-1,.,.,TGTTCCAGCAGCTTAGGGTTACTAGCCTTATCCTACAATGAGCAGTTCTTC,CSSSLGLLALSYNEQFF
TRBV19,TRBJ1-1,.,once,TGTGCCGTTCAGGGGCACGCCACTGAAGCTTTCTTT,CAVQGHATEAFF
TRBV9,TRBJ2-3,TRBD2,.,TGTGCCAGCAGCGTAGAAGGTAGCGGGGGCCCGGGTACAGATACGCAGTATTTT,CASSVEGSGGPGTDTQYF
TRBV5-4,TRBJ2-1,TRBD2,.,TGTGCCAGCAGCTTGGAAGTAGCGGGGGGTGAGCAGTTCTTC,CASSLEVAGGEQFF
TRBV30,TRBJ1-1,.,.,TGTGCCTGGAGCCGCTGGGGGGGCATGAACACTGAAGCTTTCTTT,CAWSRWGGMNTEAFF